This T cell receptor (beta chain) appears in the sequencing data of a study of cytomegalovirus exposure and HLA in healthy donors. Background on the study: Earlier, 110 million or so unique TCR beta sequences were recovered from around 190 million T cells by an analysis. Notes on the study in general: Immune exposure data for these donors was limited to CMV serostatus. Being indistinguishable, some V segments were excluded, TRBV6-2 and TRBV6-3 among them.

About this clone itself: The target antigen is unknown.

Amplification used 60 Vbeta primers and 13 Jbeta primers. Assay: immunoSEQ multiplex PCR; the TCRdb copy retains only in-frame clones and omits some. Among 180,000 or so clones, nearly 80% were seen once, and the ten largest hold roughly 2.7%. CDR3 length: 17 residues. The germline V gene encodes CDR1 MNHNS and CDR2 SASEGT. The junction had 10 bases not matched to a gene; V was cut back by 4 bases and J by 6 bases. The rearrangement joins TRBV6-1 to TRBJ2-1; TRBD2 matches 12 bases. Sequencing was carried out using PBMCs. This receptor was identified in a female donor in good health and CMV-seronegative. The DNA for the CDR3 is TGTGCCAGCAGTGGCAGGGAAGGACTAGCGGGAAGCAATGAGCAGTTCTTC. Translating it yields CASSGREGLAGSNEQFF.